The entry below describes one T cell receptor beta chain. This record belongs to a study of blood T cell repertoires in COVID-19. Study-level background: Samples of COVID-19 (acute and convalescent) were obtained from the United States, Italy and Spain. PBMCs, B-cell-depleted T cells, or T cells provided the cDNA or gDNA that made up the material.

CDR1 is SEHNR and CDR2 is FQNEAQ in the germline V gene (reference sequence). V was pared by 3 bases and J by 12 bases, with 12 bases between. The CDR3 is 12 residues long. Produced via immunoSEQ multiplex PCR; TCRdb's table is partial and in-frame only. Found here are roughly 250,000 clones, approximately 85% of them singletons; the top ten hold around 12%. The TCR sequence derives from a woman aged 55-75 years with active or convalescent COVID-19. J is TRBJ2-4 and V is TRBV7-9; the D gene is possibly TRBD2 (5 bases). The sequenced sample consisted of peripheral blood. DNA for the CDR3: TGTGCCAGCAGCTTCACCCGGGGAGCTCAGTACTTC. As protein: CASSFTRGAQYF.